What follows describes a single TCR beta chain. Many counts were recorded for this clonotype. Its antigen remains undetermined. No qualities accompany the bases; no much larger clone lies one base away. The CDR3 goes from the cysteine to the phenylalanine over 14 residues. Only CDR3 DNA is held: 42 bases, read in frame from base 1. V lost 1 base and J lost 5 bases; the stretch between them is 10 bases long. CDR1 and CDR2 (SGHNT, YYREEE) derive from the germline V gene (reference sequence). The axillary draining lymph nodes of breast cancer patients were the source of the lymph node samples. This sample is part of a study of breast tumors, draining lymph nodes, adjacent tissues (dated by TCRdb to the mid-2010s). About the study as a whole: In breast cancer patients, the study compared the TCR beta repertoires of tumor, adjacent nontumor tissue and axillary lymph nodes. In human breast cancer, the study set out to assess how tumor, surrounding tissue and draining lymph node repertoires relate to one another and whether T cells might be exchanged between them. Study-level results and caveats: Tumor T-cell repertoires showed less diversity than lymph node repertoires and more diversity than nontumor tissue repertoires, and tumor T-cell repertoires showed preferential V and J gene usage. The data were judged consistent with most tumor T cells deriving from the lymph node and then expanding within tumor tissue. The study presented the conclusion that tumor T cells originate in lymph nodes as consistent with a hypothesis, not as something directly demonstrated. The similarity between tumor and nontumor tissue repertoires was significantly greater in luminal-like breast cancer than in basal-like breast cancer.

The sequencer was an Illumina HiSeq 2000. Multiplex PCR amplification was used to generate the TCR beta chain libraries. The amplified TCR beta chain products were analyzed by high-throughput sequencing. The public reads were quality trimmed at Q25 with fastp and then assembled into clones with MiXCR by TCRdb, keeping productive beta chains. Rows are combined by CDR3 protein, so each entry shows the most common genes and DNA. This sample holds more than 80,000 distinct CDR3 sequences; approximately 28% were observed only once. The ten largest clones add up to less than 6% of the sample. The sequence derives from a female donor with breast cancer. Some clones in this sample may be carry-over from other donors' samples. Sequenced material: axillary lymph node tissue. The chain is made from TRBV5-4 and TRBJ2-1; the D segment may tentatively be TRBD1 or TRBD2, each giving 5 matched bases. The DNA sequence follows: TGTGCCAGCAGCTTGCGGGGACGCAACAATGAGCAGTTCTTC. Translated, it gives CASSLRGRNNEQFF.